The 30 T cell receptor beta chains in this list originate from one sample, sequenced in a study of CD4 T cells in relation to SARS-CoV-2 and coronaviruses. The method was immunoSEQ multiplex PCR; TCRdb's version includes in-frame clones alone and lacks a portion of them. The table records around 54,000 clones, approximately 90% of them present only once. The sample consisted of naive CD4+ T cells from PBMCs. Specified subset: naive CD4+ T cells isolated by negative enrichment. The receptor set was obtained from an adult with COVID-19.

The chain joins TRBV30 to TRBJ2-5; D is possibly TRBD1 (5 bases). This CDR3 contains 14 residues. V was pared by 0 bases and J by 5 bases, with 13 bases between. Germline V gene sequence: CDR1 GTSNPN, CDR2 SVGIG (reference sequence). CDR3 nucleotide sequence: TGTGCCTGGAGTGTATGGTCCCAGGGTGAGACCCAGTACTTC. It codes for CAWSVWSQGETQYF.

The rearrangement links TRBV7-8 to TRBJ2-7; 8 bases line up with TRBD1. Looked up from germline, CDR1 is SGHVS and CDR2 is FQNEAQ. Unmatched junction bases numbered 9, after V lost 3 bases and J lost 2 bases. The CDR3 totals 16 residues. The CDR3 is CASSFPGTGKTYEQYF. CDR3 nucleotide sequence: TGTGCCAGCAGCTTTCCCGGGACAGGAAAAACCTACGAGCAGTACTTC.

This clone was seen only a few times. The chain's CDR3 is CSVARRTSGTNEQFF. The CDR3 bases are TGCAGCGTGGCCAGGCGGACTAGCGGGACCAATGAGCAGTTCTTC. The chain employs TRBV29-1 and TRBJ2-1; 12 bases align to TRBD2. Germline lookup yields CDR1 SQVTM and CDR2 ANQGSEA. The CDR3 runs 15 residues. J gave up 6 bases and V 6 bases, and 9 bases lay outside the gene matches.

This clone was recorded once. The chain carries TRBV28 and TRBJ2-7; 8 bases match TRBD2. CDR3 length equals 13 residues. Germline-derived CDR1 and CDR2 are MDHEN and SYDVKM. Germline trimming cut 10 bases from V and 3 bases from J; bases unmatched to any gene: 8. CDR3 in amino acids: CATRLTSDYEQYF. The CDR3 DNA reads TGTGCCACCCGGTTGACTAGCGACTACGAGCAGTACTTC.

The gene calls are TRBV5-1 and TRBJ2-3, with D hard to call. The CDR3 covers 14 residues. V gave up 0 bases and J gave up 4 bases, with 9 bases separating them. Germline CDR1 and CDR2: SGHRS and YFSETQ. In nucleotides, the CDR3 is TGCGCCAGCAGCTTGGAAACGGGTGCAGATACGCAGTATTTT. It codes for CASSLETGADTQYF.

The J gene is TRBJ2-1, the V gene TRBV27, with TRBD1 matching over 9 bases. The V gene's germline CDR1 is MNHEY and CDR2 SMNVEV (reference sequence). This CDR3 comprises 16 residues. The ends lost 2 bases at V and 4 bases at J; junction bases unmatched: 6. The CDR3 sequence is CASSLGTGWGYNEQFF. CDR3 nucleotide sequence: TGTGCCAGCAGTTTAGGGACAGGGTGGGGTTACAATGAGCAGTTCTTC.

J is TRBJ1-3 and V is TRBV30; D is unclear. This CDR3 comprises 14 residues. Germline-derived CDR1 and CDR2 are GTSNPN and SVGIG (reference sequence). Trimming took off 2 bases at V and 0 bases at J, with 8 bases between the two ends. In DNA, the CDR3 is TGTGCCTGGAGTATAGGCTACTCTGGAAACACCATATATTTT. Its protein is CAWSIGYSGNTIYF.

The CDR3 protein is CASSWYRDYNSPLHF. The DNA of the CDR3 is TGTGCCAGCAGTTGGTACCGGGATTATAATTCACCCCTCCACTTT. V is TRBV6-5 and J is TRBJ1-6; D not resolved. The V end was cut by 4 bases, the J end by 4 bases, with 11 bases between. In germline, CDR1 is MNHEY, CDR2 SVGAGI. The CDR3 extends over 15 amino acids.

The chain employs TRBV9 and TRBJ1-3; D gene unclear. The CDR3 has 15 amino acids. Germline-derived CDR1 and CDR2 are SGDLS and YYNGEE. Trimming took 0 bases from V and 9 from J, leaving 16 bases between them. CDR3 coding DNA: TGTGCCAGCAGCGTAGGGGCCCAGCTCTATGGCACCATATATTTT. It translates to CASSVGAQLYGTIYF.

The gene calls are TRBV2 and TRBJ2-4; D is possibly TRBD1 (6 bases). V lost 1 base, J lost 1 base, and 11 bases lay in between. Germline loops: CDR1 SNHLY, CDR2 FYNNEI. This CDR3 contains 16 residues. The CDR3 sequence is CASSEGVGAAKNIQYF. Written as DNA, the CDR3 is TGTGCCAGCAGTGAAGGGGTGGGGGCCGCCAAAAACATTCAGTACTTC.

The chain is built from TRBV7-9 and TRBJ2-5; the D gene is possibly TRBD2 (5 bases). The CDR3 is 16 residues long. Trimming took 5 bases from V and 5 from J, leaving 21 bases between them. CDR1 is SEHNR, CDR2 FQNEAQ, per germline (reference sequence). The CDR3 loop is CASSPIFRTRGETQYF. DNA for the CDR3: TGTGCCAGCAGCCCCATATTTCGGACCAGAGGGGAGACCCAGTACTTC.

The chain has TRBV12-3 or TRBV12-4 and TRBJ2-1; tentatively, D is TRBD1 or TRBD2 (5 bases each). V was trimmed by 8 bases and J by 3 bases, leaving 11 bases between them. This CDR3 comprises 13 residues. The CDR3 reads CASRDPYYNEQFF. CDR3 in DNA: TGTGCCAGCCGGGACCCTTACTACAATGAGCAGTTCTTC.

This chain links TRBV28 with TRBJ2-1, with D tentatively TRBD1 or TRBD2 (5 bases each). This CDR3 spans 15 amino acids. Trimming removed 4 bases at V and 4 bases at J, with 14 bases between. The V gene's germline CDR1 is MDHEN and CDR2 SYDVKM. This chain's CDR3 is CASSSAGTVYNEQFF. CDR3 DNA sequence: TGTGCCAGCAGTTCGGCCGGGACGGTTTACAATGAGCAGTTCTTC.

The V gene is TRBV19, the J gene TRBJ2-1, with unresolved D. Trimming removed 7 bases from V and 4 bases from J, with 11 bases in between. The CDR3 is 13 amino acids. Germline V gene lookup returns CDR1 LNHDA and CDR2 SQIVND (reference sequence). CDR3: CASTSSLYNEQFF. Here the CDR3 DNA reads TGTGCCAGTACGAGTTCTTTGTACAATGAGCAGTTCTTC. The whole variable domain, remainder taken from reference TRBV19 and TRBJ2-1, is DGGITQSPKYLFRKEGQNVTLSCEQNLNHDAMYWYRQDPGQGLRLIYYSQIVNDFQKGDIAEGYSVSREKKESFPLTVTSAQKNPTAFYLCASTSSLYNEQFFGPGTRLTVL.

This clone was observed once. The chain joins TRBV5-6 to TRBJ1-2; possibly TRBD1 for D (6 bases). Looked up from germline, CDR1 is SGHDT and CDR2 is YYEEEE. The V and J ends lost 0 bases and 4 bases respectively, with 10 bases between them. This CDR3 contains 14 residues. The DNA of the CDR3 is TGTGCCAGCAGCTTGGCCCGACAGGCCTATGGCTACACCTTC. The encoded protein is CASSLARQAYGYTF.

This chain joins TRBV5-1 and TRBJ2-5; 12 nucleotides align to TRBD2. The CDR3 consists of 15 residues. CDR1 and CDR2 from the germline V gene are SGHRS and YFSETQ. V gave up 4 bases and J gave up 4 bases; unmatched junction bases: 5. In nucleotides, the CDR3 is TGCGCCAGCAGCCGACTAGCGGGAGACGTAGAGACCCAGTACTTC. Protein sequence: CASSRLAGDVETQYF.

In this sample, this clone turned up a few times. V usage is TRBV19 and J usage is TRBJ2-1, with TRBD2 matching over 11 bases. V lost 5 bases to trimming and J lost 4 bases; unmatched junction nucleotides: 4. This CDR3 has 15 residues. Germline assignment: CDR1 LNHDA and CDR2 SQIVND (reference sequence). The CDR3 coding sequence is TGTGCCAGTAGTGTGGGGACTAGCGGTTACAATGAGCAGTTCTTC. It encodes CASSVGTSGYNEQFF.

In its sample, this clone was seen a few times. This chain's CDR3 is CASSPPSGTGNQPQHF. The CDR3 DNA follows: TGTGCCAGCAGTCCACCGAGCGGGACAGGGAATCAGCCCCAGCATTTT. The rearrangement joins TRBV2 to TRBJ1-5, with 9 nucleotides matching TRBD1. The V segment lost 5 bases and the J segment 4 bases; nucleotides outside the gene matches: 9. Germline values: CDR1 SNHLY, CDR2 FYNNEI. The CDR3 has 16 amino acids.

The CDR3 bases are TGTGCCAGCGACCTCGGGACAGGGACTAACTGGAATGAAAAACTGTTTTTT. It is translated as CASDLGTGTNWNEKLFF. The J gene is TRBJ1-4, the V gene TRBV7-9; 9 positions agree with TRBD1. The CDR3 is 17 amino acids. Germline CDR1 and CDR2: SEHNR and FQNEAQ (reference sequence). Losses at the gene ends were 8 bases for V and 5 bases for J; bases not matched to a gene: 15. Based on the CDR3 plus reference TRBV7-9 and TRBJ1-4, the full variable domain is DTGVSQNPRHKITKRGQNVTFRCDPISEHNRLYWYRQTLGQGPEFLTYFQNEAQLEKSRLLSDRFSAERPKGSFSTLEIQRTEQGDSAMYLCASDLGTGTNWNEKLFFGSGTQLSVL.

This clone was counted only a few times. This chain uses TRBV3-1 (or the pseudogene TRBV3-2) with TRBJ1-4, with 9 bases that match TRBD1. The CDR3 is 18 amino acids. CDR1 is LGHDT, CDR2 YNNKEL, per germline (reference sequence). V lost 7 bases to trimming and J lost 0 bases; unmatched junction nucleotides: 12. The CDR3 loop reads CASTVQGAGRTTNEKLFF. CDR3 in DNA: TGTGCCAGCACTGTACAGGGGGCAGGTCGGACAACTAATGAAAAACTGTTTTTT.

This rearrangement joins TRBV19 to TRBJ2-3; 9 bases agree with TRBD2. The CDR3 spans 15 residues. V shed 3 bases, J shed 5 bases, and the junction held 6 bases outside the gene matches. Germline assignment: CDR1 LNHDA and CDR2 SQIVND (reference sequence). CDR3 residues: CASSIRAGGGDTQYF. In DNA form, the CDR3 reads TGTGCCAGTAGTATCCGAGCGGGAGGAGGAGATACGCAGTATTTT.

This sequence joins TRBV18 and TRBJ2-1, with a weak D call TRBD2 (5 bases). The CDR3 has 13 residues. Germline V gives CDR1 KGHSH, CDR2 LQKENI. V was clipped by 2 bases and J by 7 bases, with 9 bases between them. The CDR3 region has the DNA TGTGCCAGCTCACCAGAGAGGGCGAATGAGCAGTTCTTC. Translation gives CASSPERANEQFF.

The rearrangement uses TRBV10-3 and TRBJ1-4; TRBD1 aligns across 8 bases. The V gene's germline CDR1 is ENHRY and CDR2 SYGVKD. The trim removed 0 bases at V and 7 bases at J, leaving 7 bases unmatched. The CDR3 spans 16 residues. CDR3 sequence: CAISESTGQGGEKLFF. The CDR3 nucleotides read TGTGCCATCAGTGAGTCGACCGGACAGGGAGGTGAAAAACTGTTTTTT.

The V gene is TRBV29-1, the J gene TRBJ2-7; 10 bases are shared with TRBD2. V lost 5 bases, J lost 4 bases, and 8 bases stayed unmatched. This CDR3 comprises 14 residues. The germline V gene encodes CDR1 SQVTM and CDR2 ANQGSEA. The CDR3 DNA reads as TGCAGCGTTAAGGGGCTAGCGGGAGTTTACGAGCAGTACTTC. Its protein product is CSVKGLAGVYEQYF.

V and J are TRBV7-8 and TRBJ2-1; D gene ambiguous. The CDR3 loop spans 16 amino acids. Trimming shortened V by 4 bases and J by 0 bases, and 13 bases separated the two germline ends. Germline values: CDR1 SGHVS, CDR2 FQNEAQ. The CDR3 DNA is TGTGCCAGCAGCTCCGCGCCCAGGAGCTCCTACAATGAGCAGTTCTTC. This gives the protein CASSSAPRSSYNEQFF.

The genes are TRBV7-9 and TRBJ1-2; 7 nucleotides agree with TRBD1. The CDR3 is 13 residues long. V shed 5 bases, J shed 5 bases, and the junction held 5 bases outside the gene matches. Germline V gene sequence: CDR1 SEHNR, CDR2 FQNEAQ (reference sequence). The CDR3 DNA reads TGTGCCAGCAGCCACACAGGGGAGTATGGCTACACCTTC. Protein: CASSHTGEYGYTF.

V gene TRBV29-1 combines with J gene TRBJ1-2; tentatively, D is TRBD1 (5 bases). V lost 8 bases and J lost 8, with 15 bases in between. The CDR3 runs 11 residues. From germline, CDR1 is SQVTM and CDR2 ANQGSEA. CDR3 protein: CSTQGMNGYTF. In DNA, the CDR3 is TGCAGCACCCAGGGTATGAACGGCTACACCTTC. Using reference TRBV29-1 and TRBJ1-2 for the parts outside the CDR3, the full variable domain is SAVISQKPSRDICQRGTSLTIQCQVDSQVTMMFWYRQQPGQSLTLIATANQGSEATYESGFVIDKFPISRPNLTFSTLTVSNMSPEDSSIYLCSTQGMNGYTFGSGTRLTVV.

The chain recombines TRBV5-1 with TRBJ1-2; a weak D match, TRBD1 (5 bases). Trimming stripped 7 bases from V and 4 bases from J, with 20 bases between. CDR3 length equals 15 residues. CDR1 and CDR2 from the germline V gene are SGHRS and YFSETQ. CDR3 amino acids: CASAGGPAPSYGYTF. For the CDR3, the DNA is TGCGCCAGCGCTGGGGGACCAGCCCCGTCCTATGGCTACACCTTC.

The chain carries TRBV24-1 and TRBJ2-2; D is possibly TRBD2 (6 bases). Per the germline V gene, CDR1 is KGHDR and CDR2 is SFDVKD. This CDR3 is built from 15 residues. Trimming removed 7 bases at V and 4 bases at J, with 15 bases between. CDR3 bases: TGTGCCACCAGCAGGAGGAGGGAGAGCACCGGGGAGCTGTTTTTT. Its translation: CATSRRRESTGELFF.

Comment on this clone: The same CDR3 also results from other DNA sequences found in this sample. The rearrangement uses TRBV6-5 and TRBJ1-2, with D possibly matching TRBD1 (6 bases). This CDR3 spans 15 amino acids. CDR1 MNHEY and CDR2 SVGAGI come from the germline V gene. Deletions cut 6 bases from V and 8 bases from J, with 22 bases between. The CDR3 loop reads CASRNLIRTAPGYTF. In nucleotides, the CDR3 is TGTGCCAGCAGGAACCTAATACGGACAGCGCCCGGCTACACCTTC.